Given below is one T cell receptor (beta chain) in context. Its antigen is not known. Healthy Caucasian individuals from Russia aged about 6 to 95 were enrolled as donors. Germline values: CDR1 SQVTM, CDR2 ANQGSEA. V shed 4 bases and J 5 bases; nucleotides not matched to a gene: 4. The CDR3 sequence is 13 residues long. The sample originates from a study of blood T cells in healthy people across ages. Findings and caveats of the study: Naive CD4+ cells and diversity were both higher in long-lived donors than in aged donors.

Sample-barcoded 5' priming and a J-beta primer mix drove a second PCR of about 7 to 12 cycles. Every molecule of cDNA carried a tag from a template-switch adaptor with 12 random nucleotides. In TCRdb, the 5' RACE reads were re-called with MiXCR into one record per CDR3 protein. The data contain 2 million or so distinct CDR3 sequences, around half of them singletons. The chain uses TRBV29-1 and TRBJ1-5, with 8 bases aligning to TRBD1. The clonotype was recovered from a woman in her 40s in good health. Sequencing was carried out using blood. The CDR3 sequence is CSVGAGGHQPQHF. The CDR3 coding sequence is TGCAGCGTTGGGGCAGGGGGCCATCAGCCCCAGCATTTT.